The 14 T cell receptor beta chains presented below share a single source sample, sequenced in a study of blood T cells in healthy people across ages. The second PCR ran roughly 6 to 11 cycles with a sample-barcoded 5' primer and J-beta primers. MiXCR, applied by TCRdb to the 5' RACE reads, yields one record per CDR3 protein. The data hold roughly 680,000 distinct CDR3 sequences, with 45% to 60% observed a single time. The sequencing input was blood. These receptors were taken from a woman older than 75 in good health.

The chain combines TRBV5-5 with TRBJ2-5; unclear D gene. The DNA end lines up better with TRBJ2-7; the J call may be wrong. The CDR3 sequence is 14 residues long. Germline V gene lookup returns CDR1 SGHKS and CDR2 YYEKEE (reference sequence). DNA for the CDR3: TGTGCCAGCAGCGTAGAACTGGGATCCTACGAGCAGTACTTC. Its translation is CASSVELGSYEQYF.

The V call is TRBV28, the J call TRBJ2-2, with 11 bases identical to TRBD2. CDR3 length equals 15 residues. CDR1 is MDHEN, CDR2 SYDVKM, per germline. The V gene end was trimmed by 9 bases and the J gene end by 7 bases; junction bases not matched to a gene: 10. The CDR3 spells CASYVSGRESGELFF. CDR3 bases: TGTGCCAGTTACGTTAGCGGGAGGGAGAGCGGGGAGCTGTTTTTT.

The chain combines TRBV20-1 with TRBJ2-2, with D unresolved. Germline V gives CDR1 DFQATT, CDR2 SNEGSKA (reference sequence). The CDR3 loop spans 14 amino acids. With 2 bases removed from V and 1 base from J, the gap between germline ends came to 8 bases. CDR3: CSARQSLNTGELFF. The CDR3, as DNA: TGCAGTGCTAGACAGTCATTGAACACCGGGGAGCTGTTTTTT.

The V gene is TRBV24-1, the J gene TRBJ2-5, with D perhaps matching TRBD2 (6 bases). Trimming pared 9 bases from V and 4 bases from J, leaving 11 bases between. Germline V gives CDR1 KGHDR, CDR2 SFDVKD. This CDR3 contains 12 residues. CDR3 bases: TGTGCCACCCGAGGGACTTCAGAGACCCAGTACTTC. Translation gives CATRGTSETQYF.

In DNA, the CDR3 is TGTGCCAGCAGTTTTGGCGCAGCCAAAAACATTCAGTACTTC. It codes for CASSFGAAKNIQYF. The V gene is TRBV12-3 or TRBV12-4, the J gene TRBJ2-4; the D is unclear. The CDR3 length is 14 residues. The V and J ends lost 3 bases and 0 bases respectively, with 6 bases between them.

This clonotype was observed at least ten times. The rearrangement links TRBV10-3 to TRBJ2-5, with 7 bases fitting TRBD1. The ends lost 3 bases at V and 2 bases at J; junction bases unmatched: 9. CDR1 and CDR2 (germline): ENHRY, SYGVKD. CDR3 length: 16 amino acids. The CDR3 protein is CAISDHSGTAQETQYF. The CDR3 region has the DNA TGTGCCATCAGTGATCATTCCGGGACAGCTCAAGAGACCCAGTACTTC.

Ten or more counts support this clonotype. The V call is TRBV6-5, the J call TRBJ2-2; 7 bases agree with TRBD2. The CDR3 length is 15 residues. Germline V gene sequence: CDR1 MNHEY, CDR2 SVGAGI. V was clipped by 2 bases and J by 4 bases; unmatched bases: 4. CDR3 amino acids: CASSYRSGATGELFF. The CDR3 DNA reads TGTGCCAGCAGTTACAGGAGCGGGGCCACCGGGGAGCTGTTTTTT.

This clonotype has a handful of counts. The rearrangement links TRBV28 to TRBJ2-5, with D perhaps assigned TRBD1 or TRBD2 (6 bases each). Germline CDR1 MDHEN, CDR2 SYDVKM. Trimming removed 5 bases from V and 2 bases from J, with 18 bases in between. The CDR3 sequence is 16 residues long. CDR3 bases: TGTGCCAGCAGTAATGGGGACTTGGGGGCACAAGAGACCCAGTACTTC. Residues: CASSNGDLGAQETQYF.

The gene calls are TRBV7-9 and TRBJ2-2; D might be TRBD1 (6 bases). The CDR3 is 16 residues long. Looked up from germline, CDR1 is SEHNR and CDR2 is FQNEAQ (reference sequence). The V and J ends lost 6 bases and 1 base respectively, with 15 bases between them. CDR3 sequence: CASSSRDTLNTGELFF. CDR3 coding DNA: TGTGCCAGCAGTTCCCGGGACACTCTGAACACCGGGGAGCTGTTTTTT. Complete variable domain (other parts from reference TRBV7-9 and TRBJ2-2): DTGVSQNPRHKITKRGQNVTFRCDPISEHNRLYWYRQTLGQGPEFLTYFQNEAQLEKSRLLSDRFSAERPKGSFSTLEIQRTEQGDSAMYLCASSSRDTLNTGELFFGEGSRLTVL.

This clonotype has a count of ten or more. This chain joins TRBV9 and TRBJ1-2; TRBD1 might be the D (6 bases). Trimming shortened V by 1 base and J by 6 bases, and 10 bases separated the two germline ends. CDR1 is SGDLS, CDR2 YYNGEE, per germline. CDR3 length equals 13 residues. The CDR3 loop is CASSVSYRDGYTF. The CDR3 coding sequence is TGTGCCAGCAGCGTATCCTACAGGGATGGCTACACCTTC.

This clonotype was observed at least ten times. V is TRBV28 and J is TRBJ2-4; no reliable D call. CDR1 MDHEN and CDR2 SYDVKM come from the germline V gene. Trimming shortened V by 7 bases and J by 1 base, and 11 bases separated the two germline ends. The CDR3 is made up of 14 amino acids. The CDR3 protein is CASNPGYAKNIQYF. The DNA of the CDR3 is TGTGCCAGCAATCCCGGGTACGCCAAAAACATTCAGTACTTC.

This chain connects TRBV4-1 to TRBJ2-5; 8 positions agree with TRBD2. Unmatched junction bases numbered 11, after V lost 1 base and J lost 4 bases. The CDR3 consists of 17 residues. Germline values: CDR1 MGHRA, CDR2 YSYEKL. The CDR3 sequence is CASSQVDSGVYGETQYF. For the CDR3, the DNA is TGCGCCAGCAGCCAAGTAGATAGCGGGGTCTATGGAGAGACCCAGTACTTC.

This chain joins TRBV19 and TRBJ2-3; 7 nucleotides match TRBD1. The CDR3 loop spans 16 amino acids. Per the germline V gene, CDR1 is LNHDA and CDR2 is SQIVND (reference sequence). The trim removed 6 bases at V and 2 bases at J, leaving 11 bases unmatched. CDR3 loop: CASSSRTGADTDTQYF. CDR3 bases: TGTGCCAGTAGCAGCCGGACAGGAGCGGACACAGATACGCAGTATTTT.

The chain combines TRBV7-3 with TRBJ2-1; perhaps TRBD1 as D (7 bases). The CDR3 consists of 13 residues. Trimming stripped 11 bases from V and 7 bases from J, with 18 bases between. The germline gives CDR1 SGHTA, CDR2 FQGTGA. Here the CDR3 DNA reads TGTGCCTGCGAGGCTCCAGGGGGGAATGAGCAGTTCTTC. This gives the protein CACEAPGGNEQFF.